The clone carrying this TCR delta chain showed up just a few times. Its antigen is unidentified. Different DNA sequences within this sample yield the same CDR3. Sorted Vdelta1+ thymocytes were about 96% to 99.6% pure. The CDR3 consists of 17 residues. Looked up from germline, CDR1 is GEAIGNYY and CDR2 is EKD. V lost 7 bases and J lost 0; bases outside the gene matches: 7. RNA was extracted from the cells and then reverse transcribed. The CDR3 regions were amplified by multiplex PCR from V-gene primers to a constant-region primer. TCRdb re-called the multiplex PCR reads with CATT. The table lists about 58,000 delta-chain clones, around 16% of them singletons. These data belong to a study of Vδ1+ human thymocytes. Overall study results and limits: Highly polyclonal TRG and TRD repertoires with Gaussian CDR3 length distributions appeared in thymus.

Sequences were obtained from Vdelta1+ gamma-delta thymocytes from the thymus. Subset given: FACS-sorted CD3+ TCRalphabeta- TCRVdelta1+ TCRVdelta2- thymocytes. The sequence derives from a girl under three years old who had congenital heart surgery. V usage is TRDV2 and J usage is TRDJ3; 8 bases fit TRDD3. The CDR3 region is CAWERGYLSWDTRQMFF. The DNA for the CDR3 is TGTGCCTGGGAAAGGGGATACCTCTCCTGGGACACCCGACAGATGTTTTTC.